This TCR beta chain was obtained from a study of T cell clonotyping in hematopoietic cell transplantation. This CDR3 spans 14 amino acids. CDR1 and CDR2 from the germline V gene are SGHTA and FQGNSA. Trimming shortened V by 4 bases and J by 6 bases, and 15 bases separated the two germline ends. Libraries were prepared by immunoSEQ multiplex PCR; TCRdb keeps only in-frame clonotypes and omits some of them. The data contain 25,000 to 30,000 clones, around nine tenths of them singletons. About this clone: The antigen is undetermined.

General observations from the study: At the given depth, recipient repertoires were over 97% de novo clonotypes.

This chain uses TRBV7-2 with TRBJ1-2, with D possibly TRBD1 on 6 matching bases. The TCR comes from a female patient in her 50s who had an allogeneic stem cell transplant from a related donor, so the T cells may come from the graft donor. Some clones in this sample may be carry-over from other donors' samples. The sequencing here drew on PBMCs, taken 100 days after allogeneic stem cell transplant. CDR3 sequence reads: CASSYGQRPDGYTF. The CDR3 nucleotides read TGTGCCAGCAGCTACGGACAGCGACCTGATGGCTACACCTTC. Supplemented by reference TRBV7-2 and TRBJ1-2, the full variable domain reads GAGVSQSPSNKVTEKGKDVELRCDPISGHTALYWYRQSLGQGLEFLIYFQGNSAPDKSGLPSDRFSAERTGGSVSTLTIQRTQQEDSAVYLCASSYGQRPDGYTFGSGTRLTVV.